This T cell receptor beta chain was identified in a study of OX40 agonist ivuxolimab in advanced cancers. Libraries were prepared by immunoSEQ multiplex PCR; TCRdb keeps only in-frame clonotypes and omits some of them. The top ten hold around 2.3% of the sample, which has 75,000 to 90,000 clones, around 83% seen once. The CDR3 is made up of 11 amino acids. From germline, CDR1 is SQVTM and CDR2 ANQGSEA. V was pared by 2 bases and J by 13 bases, with 9 bases between. The genes are TRBV29-1 and TRBJ2-6; D gene unclear. The material sequenced was CD4+ or CD8+ T cells sorted from blood, taken in a trial of the OX40 agonist ivuxolimab. The receptor's source is an adult with an advanced solid tumor such as melanoma, head and neck, liver or kidney cancer. The CDR3 nucleotides read TGCAGCGTTGAACGCGCCGGGGTCCTGACTTTC. It translates to CSVERAGVLTF.